Following are 23 T cell receptor beta chains from one sample sequenced in a study of OX40 agonist ivuxolimab in advanced cancers. The table came from immunoSEQ multiplex PCR; TCRdb's copy has only in-frame clones and leaves some out. The sample has about 59,000 clones, 87% seen once. Material: CD4+ or CD8+ T cells sorted from blood, obtained in a trial of the OX40 agonist ivuxolimab. These receptors all stem from an adult with an advanced solid tumor such as melanoma, head and neck, liver or kidney cancer.

The chain is built from TRBV11-2 and TRBJ1-1; possibly TRBD1 for D (6 bases). This CDR3 is 14 amino acids long. V was shortened by 3 bases and J by 1 base, with 9 bases between the two germline ends. Germline V gene sequence: CDR1 SGHAT, CDR2 FQNNGV. DNA for the CDR3: TGTGCCAGCAGCTTGTTGGGACAGAACACTGAAGCTTTCTTT. Translated, it gives CASSLLGQNTEAFF.

Regarding this clone: One end of the junction fails to match germline, which may point to a read error. The genes are TRBV6-6 and TRBJ1-4, with 7 bases that match TRBD1. The CDR3 spans 11 residues. Germline CDR1 is MNHNY and CDR2 is SVGAGI (reference sequence). Written as DNA, the CDR3 is TGTCCCAGGGGGGCTAATGAAAAACTGTTTTTT. Its translation is CPRGANEKLFF.

The V and J genes are TRBV6-1 and TRBJ2-5; D might be TRBD1 (5 bases). This CDR3 is 14 amino acids long. V shed 5 bases and J shed 5 bases, with 15 bases lying between them. Germline loops: CDR1 MNHNS, CDR2 SASEGT. The chain's CDR3 is CASSQGSGFETQYF. The CDR3 bases are TGTGCCAGCAGTCAAGGGTCAGGGTTTGAGACCCAGTACTTC.

This clone was counted only a few times. The chain carries TRBV29-1 and TRBJ1-2; 10 positions match TRBD1. Germline V gene lookup returns CDR1 SQVTM and CDR2 ANQGSEA. The CDR3 runs to 12 residues. With V trimmed by 7 bases and J by 6 bases, 5 bases remained unmatched. The CDR3 loop reads CSAMTGGHGYTF. The CDR3 DNA reads TGCAGCGCTATGACAGGGGGCCATGGCTACACCTTC.

The sample holds one count of this clone. The chain has TRBV10-3 and TRBJ2-5; D is perhaps TRBD1 (6 bases). The V and J ends lost 11 bases and 4 bases respectively, with 14 bases between them. The CDR3 is 12 amino acids. CDR1 and CDR2 from the germline V gene are ENHRY and SYGVKD. The chain's CDR3 is CAVMGAGETQYF. CDR3 DNA: TGTGCCGTTATGGGGGCGGGAGAGACCCAGTACTTC.

The rearrangement uses TRBV4-1 and TRBJ1-1; 8 bases are shared with TRBD1. The germline V gene has CDR1 MGHRA and CDR2 YSYEKL. The CDR3 loop spans 18 amino acids. V trimming: 3 bases; J trimming: 1 base; junction bases outside the gene matches: 13. This CDR3 reads CASSQSMARGPQNTEAFF. CDR3 DNA: TGCGCCAGCAGCCAGTCTATGGCCAGGGGGCCCCAGAACACTGAAGCTTTCTTT.

The chain is built from TRBV19 and TRBJ2-1, with D perhaps TRBD1 (5 bases). V lost 0 bases, J lost 6 bases, and 9 bases lay in between. Germline CDR1 LNHDA, CDR2 SQIVND (reference sequence). This CDR3 spans 14 amino acids. DNA for the CDR3: TGTGCCAGTAGTATAGAAAGGGGCCCCAATGAGCAGTTCTTC. Translation: CASSIERGPNEQFF.

The chain joins TRBV7-9 to TRBJ2-1; D is possibly TRBD1 (5 bases). In germline, CDR1 is SEHNR, CDR2 FQNEAQ (reference sequence). The CDR3 covers 14 residues. Trimming cost V 3 bases and J 9 bases, with 15 bases left between them. The CDR3 nucleotides read TGTGCCAGCAGCTTTATCAGGGCTCCCCTTGAGCAGTTCTTC. Translated, it gives CASSFIRAPLEQFF.

The chain links TRBV7-9 to TRBJ2-7, with D uncertain. The CDR3 runs to 12 residues. Between the trimmed V and J ends, which lost 4 bases and 2 bases, there was a span of 6 bases. Germline-derived CDR1 and CDR2 are SEHNR and FQNEAQ (reference sequence). In DNA, the CDR3 is TGTGCCAGCAGCTCGATTACCTACGAGCAGTACTTC. It translates to CASSSITYEQYF.

V and J are TRBV5-4 and TRBJ1-2; 9 nucleotides match TRBD1. The CDR3 length is 15 residues. V trimming: 5 bases; J trimming: 2 bases; junction bases outside the gene matches: 7. The V gene's germline CDR1 is SGHNT and CDR2 YYREEE (reference sequence). CDR3 nucleotide sequence: TGTGCCAGCAGTACCGGGACAGGGCTAAACTATGGCTACACCTTC. Translation gives CASSTGTGLNYGYTF.

The chain uses TRBV7-9 and TRBJ2-1; a possible D gene is TRBD2 (5 bases). Germline V CDR1 and CDR2: SEHNR, FQNEAQ (reference sequence). CDR3 size: 14 residues. The germline V and J ends were trimmed by 4 bases and 1 base, with 8 bases remaining between them. This chain's CDR3 is CASSSPGSYNEQFF. DNA for the CDR3: TGTGCCAGCAGCTCTCCGGGGTCCTACAATGAGCAGTTCTTC.

The chain links TRBV7-6 to TRBJ2-3; TRBD2 matches at 7 bases. Per the germline V gene, CDR1 is SGHVS and CDR2 is FNYEAQ. The CDR3 runs to 15 residues. The V gene end was trimmed by 0 bases and the J gene end by 2 bases; junction bases not matched to a gene: 2. The CDR3 sequence is CASSLAAGVTDTQYF. The DNA for the CDR3 is TGTGCCAGCAGCTTAGCGGCGGGAGTCACAGATACGCAGTATTTT.

The genes are TRBV30 and TRBJ2-7; perhaps TRBD2 as D (5 bases). The germline V gene has CDR1 GTSNPN and CDR2 SVGIG (reference sequence). The CDR3 covers 18 residues. Between the trimmed V and J ends, which lost 0 bases and 0 bases, there was a span of 21 bases. The CDR3 DNA sequence: TGTGCCTGGAGTGTCCGGGCCCCCTGGGCGGGCGCCTCCTACGAGCAGTACTTC. Its protein is CAWSVRAPWAGASYEQYF.

The sample holds a few counts of this clone. The V and J genes are TRBV6-1 and TRBJ2-1; D may be TRBD1 (6 bases). The CDR3 is 15 residues long. Trimming stripped 4 bases from V and 2 bases from J, with 12 bases between. Germline lookup yields CDR1 MNHNS and CDR2 SASEGT. The CDR3 DNA sequence: TGTGCCAGCAGTGTCGAAGGGGGACCCTACAATGAGCAGTTCTTC. Amino acid sequence: CASSVEGGPYNEQFF.

The J gene is TRBJ2-5, the V gene TRBV18, with D possibly being TRBD1 (5 bases). Per germline, CDR1 KGHSH and CDR2 LQKENI. This CDR3 has 14 residues. Trimming pared 5 bases from V and 1 base from J, leaving 11 bases between. The CDR3 DNA reads as TGTGCCAGCTCAAACCAGGGTACCCAAGAGACCCAGTACTTC. Its protein is CASSNQGTQETQYF.

In its sample, this clone was seen a few times. The V gene is TRBV14, the J gene TRBJ1-1; D uncertain. The V gene's germline CDR1 is SGHDN and CDR2 FVKESK. V shed 1 base and J shed 0 bases, with 3 bases lying between them. The CDR3 has 13 residues. This CDR3 reads CASSQGMNTEAFF. CDR3 bases: TGTGCCAGCAGCCAAGGGATGAACACTGAAGCTTTCTTT.

This sequence joins TRBV6-1 and TRBJ1-3; D is undetermined. The CDR3 sequence is 15 residues long. Trimming cost V 5 bases and J 1 base, with 12 bases left between them. Germline CDR1 MNHNS, CDR2 SASEGT. In DNA, the CDR3 is TGTGCCAGCAGTCGAGTACAGACTTCTGGAAACACCATATATTTT. Translation gives CASSRVQTSGNTIYF.

J is TRBJ1-1 and V is TRBV4-1; D not certain. The V end lost 4 bases, the J end lost 0 bases, and 15 bases lay between the germline ends. The CDR3 spans 16 residues. Germline loops: CDR1 MGHRA, CDR2 YSYEKL. CDR3 nucleotides: TGCGCCAGCAGCCGAGAGACCGGTAGTCTGAACACTGAAGCTTTCTTT. It is translated as CASSRETGSLNTEAFF.

The V call is TRBV5-1, the J call TRBJ1-1; D uncertain. The germline V and J ends were trimmed by 0 bases and 6 bases, with 18 bases remaining between them. This CDR3 spans 16 amino acids. CDR1 is SGHRS and CDR2 is YFSETQ in the germline V gene. The CDR3 reads CASSLAGLGLRPEAFF. The CDR3 DNA is TGCGCCAGCAGCTTGGCCGGGCTGGGTTTGAGGCCTGAAGCTTTCTTT.

This clone was recorded only once. The chain recombines TRBV11-2 with TRBJ1-2; D possibly corresponds to TRBD1 (5 bases). The CDR3 has 17 residues. V dropped 6 bases and J dropped 7 bases, with 27 bases sitting between them. The germline CDR1 and CDR2 sequences are SGHAT and FQNNGV. The CDR3 DNA is TGTGCCAGCAGGGACCGAGGATATCAGGGCCTTTTGATTGGCTACACCTTC. This gives the protein CASRDRGYQGLLIGYTF.

The rearrangement uses TRBV18 and TRBJ1-2, with 9 bases that match TRBD1. Germline lookup yields CDR1 KGHSH and CDR2 LQKENI. The V and J ends lost 3 bases and 4 bases, in that order; junction bases with no gene match: 3. This CDR3 has 14 residues. The CDR3 bases are TGTGCCAGCTCACCTGGGACAGGGACCTATGGCTACACCTTC. It encodes CASSPGTGTYGYTF. Filled out from reference TRBV18 and TRBJ1-2, the complete variable domain reads NAGVMQNPRHLVRRRGQEARLRCSPMKGHSHVYWYRQLPEEGLKFMVYLQKENIIDESGMPKERFSAEFPKEGPSILRIQQVVRGDSAAYFCASSPGTGTYGYTFGSGTRLTVV.

V and J are TRBV5-1 and TRBJ1-5; TRBD1 aligns across 7 bases. Germline V gives CDR1 SGHRS, CDR2 YFSETQ. The CDR3 contains 16 residues. V lost 2 bases to trimming and J lost 7 bases; unmatched junction nucleotides: 12. DNA for the CDR3: TGCGCCAGCAGCTTCTACCCGGGACAGACTGAGCAGCCCCAGCATTTT. It specifies CASSFYPGQTEQPQHF.

DNA of the CDR3: TGTGCCAGCTCACGCTCATTGTGGACAGGGAGTAAAGGAGACACTGAAGCTTTCTTT. This translates into CASSRSLWTGSKGDTEAFF. The chain links TRBV18 to TRBJ1-1; 8 bases agree with TRBD1. The CDR3 is 19 amino acids. V trimming: 4 bases; J trimming: 3 bases; junction bases outside the gene matches: 19. In germline, CDR1 is KGHSH, CDR2 LQKENI.